The clone carrying this T cell receptor beta chain turned up a few times. What it binds is unknown. This sample was taken from a study of cytomegalovirus exposure and HLA in healthy donors. Notes on the study in general: 164 TCR beta chains were listed as cytomegalovirus-associated.

Vbeta (60) and Jbeta (13) primers were used in the PCR. The repertoire was sequenced with immunoSEQ multiplex PCR; TCRdb's copy has only in-frame clones and lacks some. This table holds roughly 130,000 clones, around 9% found once. The length of the CDR3 is 12 residues. V lost 5 bases and J 7 bases, leaving 11 bases between the germline ends. Germline-derived CDR1 and CDR2 are SGHNT and YENEEA. The specimen was PBMCs. The rearrangement uses TRBV11-3 and TRBJ1-1; a weak D match, TRBD1 (5 bases). The TCR sequence derives from a man aged 40-49 years in good health and CMV-seronegative. CDR3 sequence reads: CASSPGGVEAFF. As DNA, the CDR3 is TGTGCCAGCAGCCCCGGGGGGGTTGAAGCTTTCTTT.